These 19 T cell receptor beta chains were all obtained from the same sample, sequenced in a study of cytomegalovirus exposure and HLA in healthy donors. The assay was immunoSEQ multiplex PCR, and TCRdb's table has in-frame clones only and misses some. The repertoire holds fewer than 80,000 clones, with nearly 96% as singletons. The sample comprised PBMCs. These receptors all stem from a woman in her late teens or twenties in good health and CMV-seropositive.

The chain couples TRBV7-2 to TRBJ2-5, with TRBD1 as a possible D gene (6 bases). V was cut by 5 bases and J by 5 bases, with 12 bases left in between. CDR3 length equals 13 residues. The germline V gene has CDR1 SGHTA and CDR2 FQGNSA. In DNA form, the CDR3 reads TGTGCCAGCAGCCACAGGGTTGGCGAGACCCAGTACTTC. Translated, it gives CASSHRVGETQYF. The full variable domain, completed using reference TRBV7-2 and TRBJ2-5, is GAGVSQSPSNKVTEKGKDVELRCDPISGHTALYWYRQSLGQGLEFLIYFQGNSAPDKSGLPSDRFSAERTGGSVSTLTIQRTQQEDSAVYLCASSHRVGETQYFGPGTRLLVL.

The rearrangement joins TRBV19 to TRBJ2-3; possibly TRBD2 for D (6 bases). Germline lookup yields CDR1 LNHDA and CDR2 SQIVND (reference sequence). The CDR3 length is 14 residues. V lost 3 bases, J lost 0 bases, and 7 bases lay in between. Here the CDR3 DNA reads TGTGCCAGTAGTATGAGCGGGAGCACAGATACGCAGTATTTT. Translation gives CASSMSGSTDTQYF.

The chain is built from TRBV6-1 and TRBJ2-1, with D uncertain. With 4 bases removed from V and 5 bases from J, the gap between germline ends came to 18 bases. Germline CDR1 reads MNHNS; CDR2 reads SASEGT. The CDR3 consists of 16 residues. The CDR3 here is CASSAETERSNNEQFF. As DNA, the CDR3 is TGTGCCAGCAGTGCCGAGACGGAGCGATCTAACAATGAGCAGTTCTTC.

The table lists this clone with a few counts. The chain links TRBV30 to TRBJ2-3, with TRBD2 matching over 8 bases. This CDR3 spans 15 amino acids. CDR1 and CDR2 from the germline V gene are GTSNPN and SVGIG (reference sequence). The J segment lost 4 bases and the V segment lost 4 bases, leaving 10 bases of the junction unmatched. The CDR3 DNA follows: TGTGCCTGGAACCTCAACAGCGGGAGCTCAGATACGCAGTATTTT. This translates into CAWNLNSGSSDTQYF.

The chain is built from TRBV19 and TRBJ2-7; 8 nucleotides align to TRBD2. V shed 6 bases and J 0 bases; nucleotides not matched to a gene: 7. This CDR3 is built from 15 residues. From germline, CDR1 is LNHDA and CDR2 SQIVND (reference sequence). This CDR3 is CASSTIAGSSYEQYF. For the CDR3, the DNA is TGTGCCAGTAGCACTATAGCGGGAAGCTCCTACGAGCAGTACTTC.

The chain employs TRBV27 and TRBJ2-7; D unresolved. With 2 bases removed from V and 2 bases from J, the gap between germline ends came to 10 bases. Looked up from germline, CDR1 is MNHEY and CDR2 is SMNVEV (reference sequence). This CDR3 is built from 14 residues. The CDR3 here is CASSLAGWTYEQYF. The DNA of the CDR3 is TGTGCCAGCAGTTTAGCAGGATGGACCTACGAGCAGTACTTC.

The chain recombines TRBV30 with TRBJ1-1, with D hard to call. The germline gives CDR1 GTSNPN, CDR2 SVGIG (reference sequence). The V end was cut by 4 bases, the J end by 7 bases, with 10 bases between. This CDR3 spans 11 amino acids. CDR3 nucleotide sequence: TGTGCCTGGAATGGGTACAGTGAAGCTTTCTTT. This sequence encodes CAWNGYSEAFF.

The chain is built from TRBV7-9 and TRBJ2-5, with 7 nucleotides matching TRBD2. Germline V gives CDR1 SEHNR, CDR2 FQNEAQ (reference sequence). The junction had 16 bases not matched to a gene; V was cut back by 2 bases and J by 7 bases. CDR3 length equals 17 residues. The CDR3 loop is CASSLLPNREAGTTQYF. The CDR3 DNA sequence: TGTGCCAGCAGCTTACTACCCAACCGGGAGGCCGGGACGACCCAGTACTTC.

The rearrangement joins TRBV28 to TRBJ2-1; D is uncertain. This CDR3 has 14 amino acids. Germline CDR1 is MDHEN and CDR2 is SYDVKM. V lost 6 bases, J lost 1 base, and 10 bases lay in between. The CDR3 is CASSPPLSYNEQFF. CDR3 nucleotide sequence: TGTGCCAGCAGCCCCCCTCTTTCCTACAATGAGCAGTTCTTC. Supplemented by reference TRBV28 and TRBJ2-1, the full variable domain reads DVKVTQSSRYLVKRTGEKVFLECVQDMDHENMFWYRQDPGLGLRLIYFSYDVKMKEKGDIPEGYSVSREKKERFSLILESASTNQTSMYLCASSPPLSYNEQFFGPGTRLTVL.

This clone came up once. The V call is TRBV4-1, the J call TRBJ1-5, with TRBD1 matching over 9 bases. The junction had 3 bases not matched to a gene; V was cut back by 1 base and J by 5 bases. CDR1 and CDR2 (germline): MGHRA, YSYEKL. The CDR3 spans 15 residues. CDR3 region: CASSQGGQGYQPQHF. CDR3 nucleotide sequence: TGCGCCAGCAGCCAAGGGGGACAGGGCTATCAGCCCCAGCATTTT.

J is TRBJ2-7 and V is TRBV7-9; D is ambiguous. Germline assignment: CDR1 SEHNR and CDR2 FQNEAQ (reference sequence). The germline V and J ends were trimmed by 1 base and 0 bases, with 7 bases remaining between them. The CDR3 has 14 amino acids. The CDR3 DNA reads as TGTGCCAGCAGCTTAGTACCGGGCTCCTACGAGCAGTACTTC. Its translation is CASSLVPGSYEQYF.

V gene TRBV7-3 combines with J gene TRBJ2-3, with TRBD1 as a possible D gene (5 bases). This CDR3 contains 15 residues. The germline V gene encodes CDR1 SGHTA and CDR2 FQGTGA. V lost 1 base to trimming and J lost 3 bases, with 11 bases between them. The CDR3 region is CASSLSGAGTDTQYF. The CDR3 region has the DNA TGTGCCAGCAGCTTAAGTGGGGCCGGGACAGATACGCAGTATTTT.

V usage is TRBV18 and J usage is TRBJ2-3, with TRBD1 matching 8 bases. The CDR3 extends over 15 amino acids. Looked up from germline, CDR1 is KGHSH and CDR2 is LQKENI. J lost 2 bases, V lost 4 bases, and 5 bases had no gene match. The CDR3, as DNA: TGTGCCAGCTCACTGCACAGGGGGGACACAGATACGCAGTATTTT. Its protein product is CASSLHRGDTDTQYF.

The chain links TRBV7-2 to TRBJ1-4; D may be TRBD1 (6 bases). V was pared by 8 bases and J by 5 bases, with 15 bases between. The CDR3 contains 14 residues. CDR1 is SGHTA and CDR2 is FQGNSA in the germline V gene. CDR3 DNA: TGTGCCAGCGACCCGACAGGCGGAAATGAAAAACTGTTTTTT. Its translation is CASDPTGGNEKLFF.

The chain has TRBV27 and TRBJ2-6; tentative D call: TRBD1 (5 bases). The CDR3 extends over 15 amino acids. Trimming shortened V by 7 bases and J by 3 bases, and 13 bases separated the two germline ends. Looked up from germline, CDR1 is MNHEY and CDR2 is SMNVEV (reference sequence). As DNA, the CDR3 is TGTGCCAGCAAAGAGGCAGGGATTGGGGCCAACGTCCTGACTTTC. Translation: CASKEAGIGANVLTF.

The chain carries TRBV5-1 and TRBJ2-7; 7 nucleotides line up with TRBD1. The V segment lost 3 bases and the J segment 3 bases; nucleotides outside the gene matches: 9. CDR1 is SGHRS, CDR2 YFSETQ, per germline. This CDR3 has 15 residues. Written as DNA, the CDR3 is TGCGCCAGCAGCTCCCGACAGGGTTCGTTCTACGAGCAGTACTTC. Its protein is CASSSRQGSFYEQYF.

V and J are TRBV4-2 and TRBJ2-7, with D maybe TRBD1 (6 bases). The ends were cut back, 1 base at V and 2 bases at J, with 15 bases in the middle. The V gene's germline CDR1 is LGHNA and CDR2 YNFKEQ. The CDR3 is made up of 16 amino acids. The CDR3 sequence is CASSQGGGDKAYEQYF. In nucleotides, the CDR3 is TGTGCCAGCAGCCAAGGAGGGGGTGACAAGGCCTACGAGCAGTACTTC.

The rearrangement joins TRBV12-5 to TRBJ2-3; the D gene is possibly TRBD1 (6 bases). This CDR3 spans 13 amino acids. Germline CDR1 reads LGHNT; CDR2 reads FRNRAP. V dropped 6 bases and J dropped 1 base, with 8 bases sitting between them. CDR3 amino acids: CASGRTGTDTQYF. The CDR3 coding sequence is TGTGCTAGTGGCAGGACAGGCACAGATACGCAGTATTTT.

This clone was recorded once. This chain connects TRBV2 to TRBJ2-7; the D is unclear. The V gene lost 3 bases and the J gene lost 0 bases, with 6 bases spanning the gap. The CDR3 is 13 residues long. Germline lookup yields CDR1 SNHLY and CDR2 FYNNEI. The CDR3 bases are TGTGCCAGCAGTGAGACACCCTCCTACGAGCAGTACTTC. Translation: CASSETPSYEQYF.